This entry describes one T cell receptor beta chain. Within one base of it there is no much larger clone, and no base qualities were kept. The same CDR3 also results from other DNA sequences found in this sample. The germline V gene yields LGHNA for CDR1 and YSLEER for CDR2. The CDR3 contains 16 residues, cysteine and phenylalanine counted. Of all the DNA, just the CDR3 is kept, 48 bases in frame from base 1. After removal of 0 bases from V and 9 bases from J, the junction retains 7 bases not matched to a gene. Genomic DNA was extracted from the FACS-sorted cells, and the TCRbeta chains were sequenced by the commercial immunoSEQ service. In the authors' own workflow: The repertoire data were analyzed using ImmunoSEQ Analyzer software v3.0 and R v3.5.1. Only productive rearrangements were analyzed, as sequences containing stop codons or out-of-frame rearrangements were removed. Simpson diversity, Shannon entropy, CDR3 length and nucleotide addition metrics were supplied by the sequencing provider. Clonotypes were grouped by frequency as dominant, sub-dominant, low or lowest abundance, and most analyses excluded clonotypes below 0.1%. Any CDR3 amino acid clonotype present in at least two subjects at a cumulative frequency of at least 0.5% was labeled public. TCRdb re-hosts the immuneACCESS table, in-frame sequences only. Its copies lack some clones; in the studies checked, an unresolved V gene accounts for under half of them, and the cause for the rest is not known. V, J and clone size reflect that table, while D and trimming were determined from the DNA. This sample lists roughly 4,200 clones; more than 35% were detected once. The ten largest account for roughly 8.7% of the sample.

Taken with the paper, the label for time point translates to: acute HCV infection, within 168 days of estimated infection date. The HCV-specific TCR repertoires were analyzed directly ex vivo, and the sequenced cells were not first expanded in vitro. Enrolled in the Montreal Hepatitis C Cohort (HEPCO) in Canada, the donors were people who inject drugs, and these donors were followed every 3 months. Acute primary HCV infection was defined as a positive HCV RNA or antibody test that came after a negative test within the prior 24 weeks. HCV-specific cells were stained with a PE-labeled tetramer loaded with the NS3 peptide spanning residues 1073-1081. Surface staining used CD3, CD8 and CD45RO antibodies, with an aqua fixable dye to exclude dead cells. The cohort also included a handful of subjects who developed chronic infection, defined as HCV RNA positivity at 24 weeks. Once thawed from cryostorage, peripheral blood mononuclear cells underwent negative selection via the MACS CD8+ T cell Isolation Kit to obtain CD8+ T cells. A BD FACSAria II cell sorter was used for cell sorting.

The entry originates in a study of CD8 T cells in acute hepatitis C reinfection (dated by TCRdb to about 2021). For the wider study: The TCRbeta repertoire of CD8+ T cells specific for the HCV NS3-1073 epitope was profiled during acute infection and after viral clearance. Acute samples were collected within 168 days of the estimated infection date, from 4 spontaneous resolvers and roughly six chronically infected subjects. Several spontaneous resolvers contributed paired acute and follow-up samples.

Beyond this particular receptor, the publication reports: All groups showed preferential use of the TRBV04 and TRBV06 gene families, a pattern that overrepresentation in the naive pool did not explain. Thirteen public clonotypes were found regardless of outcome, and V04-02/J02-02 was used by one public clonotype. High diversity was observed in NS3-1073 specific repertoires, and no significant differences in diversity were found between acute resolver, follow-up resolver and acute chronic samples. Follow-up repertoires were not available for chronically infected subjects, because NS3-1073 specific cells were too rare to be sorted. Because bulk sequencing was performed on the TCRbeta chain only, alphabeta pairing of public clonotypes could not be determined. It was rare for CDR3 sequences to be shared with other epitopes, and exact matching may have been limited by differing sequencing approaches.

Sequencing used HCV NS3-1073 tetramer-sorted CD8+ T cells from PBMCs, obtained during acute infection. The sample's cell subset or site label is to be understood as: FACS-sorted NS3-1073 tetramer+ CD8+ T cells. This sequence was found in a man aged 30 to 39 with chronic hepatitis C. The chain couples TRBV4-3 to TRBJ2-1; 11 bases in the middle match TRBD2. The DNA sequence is TGCGCCAGCAGCCAAGACCCCCTAGCGGGGGGAGGTGAGCAGTTCTTC. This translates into CASSQDPLAGGGEQFF.